This is a list of T cell receptor beta chains from one sample in a study of cytomegalovirus exposure and HLA in healthy donors. Produced via immunoSEQ multiplex PCR; TCRdb's table is partial and in-frame only. The table has about 120,000 clones, about 79% seen once. Sequenced sample: PBMCs. All receptors derive from a human donor in good health. Each CDR3 is given with its conserved first and last residue.

v_gene	j_gene	CDR3aa
TRBV4-2	TRBJ1-5	CASSQDRSSLQGYQPQHF
TRBV7-2	TRBJ1-2	CASSLTHGQGNYGYTF
TRBV18	TRBJ1-1	CASSPRQNTEAFF
TRBV30	TRBJ2-7	CAWKSQGVNEQYF
TRBV27	TRBJ2-7	CASKWAAGVYEQYF
TRBV27	TRBJ2-1	CASSFIGTSGSIEQFF
TRBV30	TRBJ2-5	CAWSVSPGRETQYF
TRBV19	TRBJ2-1	CASAQGGLKQFF
TRBV14	TRBJ2-2	CASSQGGLGTGELFF
TRBV28	TRBJ1-4	CASSLPSTNEKLFF
TRBV6-1	TRBJ1-4	CASSVARNRLGEKLFF
TRBV30	TRBJ1-1	CAWGHGLNTEAFF
TRBV5-1	TRBJ2-7	CASGTAPYEQYF
TRBV11-2	TRBJ1-4	CASSPFGGATNEKLFF
TRBV7-8	TRBJ1-3	CASSLSLWKQGSGNTIYF
TRBV11-2	TRBJ1-3	CASSRDTQNTIYF
TRBV6-4	TRBJ2-3	CASAPGESTDTQYF
TRBV9	TRBJ2-1	CASSGTGIVNEQFF
TRBV5-1	TRBJ1-1	CASSLGRGTEAFF
TRBV27	TRBJ2-1	CASSFPPGYNEQFF
TRBV28	TRBJ2-1	CASSLIRPSGNNEQFF
TRBV5-1	TRBJ1-6	CASSLGAGVDSPLHF
TRBV29-1	TRBJ1-2	CSAVGQGIYGYTF
TRBV7-9	TRBJ1-5	CASSAQDRVQPQHF
TRBV7-9	TRBJ2-5	CASSLGTVETQYF
TRBV5-4	TRBJ2-5	CASSWTRSAETQYF
TRBV20-1	TRBJ2-1	CSASALNEQFF
TRBV5-4	TRBJ2-6	CASSPGDRARYSGANVLTF
TRBV29-1	.	CSVEDRGADEQYF
TRBV11-3	TRBJ2-1	CASSKTGFEQFF
TRBV5-1	TRBJ2-3	CASSFGSLGSDTQYF
TRBV5-6	TRBJ2-5	CASSLPWPDYQETQYF
TRBV5-6	TRBJ2-7	CASSLEAPGEQYF
TRBV29-1	TRBJ2-7	CSVEAPVGGLRGEQYF
TRBV30	.	CAWERENSYEQYF
TRBV12-5	TRBJ1-1	CASGLVKRSDRVSNTEAFF
TRBV6-1	TRBJ2-7	CASRIPTGEQYF
TRBV7-6	TRBJ2-7	CASSILDGSYEQYF
TRBV9	TRBJ1-1	CASSVQGDTEAFF
TRBV4-2	TRBJ2-1	CASRLAGDSYNEQFF
TRBV19	TRBJ1-5	CASRDTGTGINQPQHF
TRBV6-1	TRBJ1-6	CASTQGSSPLHF
TRBV4-3	TRBJ2-7	CASSQEGTSGEQYF
TRBV6-5	TRBJ1-1	CASTSTGTMNTEAFF
TRBV6-1	TRBJ2-3	CASTSPPDTQYF
TRBV11-3	TRBJ2-7	CASGRRAGEQYF
TRBV9	TRBJ2-3	CASSLRSGGAYDTQYF
TRBV20-1	TRBJ1-1	CSASLSPAFF
TRBV5-1	TRBJ1-1	CASSFRGGNTEAFF
TRBV19	TRBJ1-5	CATKTEYSNQPQHF
TRBV11-1	TRBJ2-2	CASRRTAANTGELFF
TRBV5-1	TRBJ2-3	CASRTTAGGTDTQYF
TRBV6-5	TRBJ2-7	CASSKTQGREQYF